One and the same sample provided the 18 T cell receptor beta chains below, sequenced in a study of blood T cell repertoires in COVID-19. The table came from immunoSEQ multiplex PCR; TCRdb's copy has only in-frame clones and leaves some out. The sample records roughly 350,000 clones, about 87% being singletons. Sequencing was carried out using peripheral blood. The source is a woman in her fifties or sixties with COVID-19, enrolled during active disease.

The genes are TRBV18 and TRBJ1-5; perhaps TRBD1 as D (6 bases). The germline V gene encodes CDR1 KGHSH and CDR2 LQKENI. The CDR3 has 16 amino acids. Trimming pared 2 bases from V and 0 bases from J, leaving 11 bases between. DNA of the CDR3: TGTGCCAGCTCACCAATGCGACAGGTTAGCAATCAGCCCCAGCATTTT. Residues: CASSPMRQVSNQPQHF.

The V and J genes are TRBV11-3 and TRBJ2-1, with 15 positions matching TRBD2. Germline-derived CDR1 and CDR2 are SGHNT and YENEEA. The ends lost 3 bases at V and 0 bases at J; junction bases unmatched: 9. The CDR3 has 20 amino acids. The CDR3 sequence is CASSLGFGTSGGSSYNEQFF. CDR3 in DNA: TGTGCCAGCAGCTTGGGGTTTGGGACTAGCGGGGGGAGCTCCTACAATGAGCAGTTCTTC.

This rearrangement joins TRBV3-1 (or the pseudogene TRBV3-2) to TRBJ2-1, with 7 bases identical to TRBD2. Germline-derived CDR1 and CDR2 are LGHDT and YNNKEL (reference sequence). Trimming cost V 7 bases and J 6 bases; bases outside gene matches: 12. The CDR3 sequence is 15 residues long. This chain's CDR3 is CASTYGGLAVNEQFF. The DNA of the CDR3 is TGTGCCAGCACCTACGGTGGGCTAGCGGTCAATGAGCAGTTCTTC.

A single count supports this clone. J is TRBJ2-3 and V is TRBV9, with 7 bases fitting TRBD2. This CDR3 spans 16 amino acids. Germline lookup yields CDR1 SGDLS and CDR2 YYNGEE. Germline trimming cut 4 bases from V and 4 bases from J; bases unmatched to any gene: 12. The CDR3 DNA reads TGTGCCAGCAGCCCCCCATCTAGGGCGGGAGCAGATACGCAGTATTTT. As protein: CASSPPSRAGADTQYF.

The chain recombines TRBV7-2 with TRBJ2-3; 15 bases map to TRBD2. The germline CDR1 and CDR2 sequences are SGHTA and FQGNSA. The trim removed 5 bases at V and 4 bases at J, leaving 4 bases unmatched. The CDR3 contains 16 residues. In DNA form, the CDR3 reads TGTGCCAGCAGCAACGGACTAGCGGGAGGGGCAGATACGCAGTATTTT. This sequence encodes CASSNGLAGGADTQYF.

This chain connects TRBV29-1 to TRBJ2-6; no firm D call. The V end lost 6 bases, the J end lost 4 bases, and 7 bases lay between the germline ends. This CDR3 is built from 12 residues. Germline CDR1 is SQVTM and CDR2 is ANQGSEA. The CDR3 DNA reads TGCAGCGTCCTCCAGGGGGCCAACGTCCTGACTTTC. This translates into CSVLQGANVLTF.

The chain couples TRBV20-1 to TRBJ2-7; D is uncertain. CDR3 length equals 11 residues. Germline CDR1 and CDR2: DFQATT and SNEGSKA (reference sequence). Between the trimmed V and J ends, which lost 2 bases and 8 bases, there was a span of 10 bases. Written as DNA, the CDR3 is TGCAGTGCTAGACCCACTAACCAGCAGTACTTC. Its protein product is CSARPTNQQYF.

The rearrangement uses TRBV30 and TRBJ1-1; D is possibly TRBD1 (5 bases). The length of the CDR3 is 17 residues. V lost 2 bases to trimming and J lost 4 bases, with 23 bases between them. Germline lookup yields CDR1 GTSNPN and CDR2 SVGIG (reference sequence). The chain's CDR3 is CAWSPIRTVYGATEAFF. Written as DNA, the CDR3 is TGTGCCTGGAGTCCTATCCGGACGGTCTATGGGGCCACTGAAGCTTTCTTT.

The rearrangement joins TRBV11-3 to TRBJ1-1; TRBD1 agrees at 9 bases. J was trimmed by 3 bases and V by 0 bases; bases with no gene match: 5. This CDR3 has 16 amino acids. Germline CDR1 reads SGHNT; CDR2 reads YENEEA. CDR3 coding DNA: TGTGCCAGCAGCTTAGATTGGGGACAGGGAGACACTGAAGCTTTCTTT. Translating it yields CASSLDWGQGDTEAFF.

The CDR3 sequence is CASSRDRLTEAFF. CDR3 nucleotide sequence: TGTGCCAGCAGTAGGGACAGGCTCACTGAAGCTTTCTTT. This chain joins TRBV6-5 and TRBJ1-1; 8 bases align to TRBD1. Trimming at V came to 5 bases and at J to 4 bases, leaving 3 bases not matched to a gene. Looked up from germline, CDR1 is MNHEY and CDR2 is SVGAGI. The CDR3 length is 13 residues.

V usage is TRBV6-5 and J usage is TRBJ2-3; 7 nucleotides match TRBD2. V lost 11 bases, J lost 1 base, and 0 bases stayed unmatched. The germline V gene encodes CDR1 MNHEY and CDR2 SVGAGI. This CDR3 is built from 11 residues. The CDR3 DNA reads TGTGCCGCGGGAGGCACAGATACGCAGTATTTT. Translating it yields CAAGGTDTQYF.

The chain has TRBV19 and TRBJ2-3; D is unclear. V dropped 3 bases and J dropped 6 bases, with 16 bases sitting between them. This CDR3 has 15 residues. Germline assignment: CDR1 LNHDA and CDR2 SQIVND (reference sequence). The CDR3 region is CASSIYVAGADTQYF. The CDR3 region has the DNA TGTGCCAGTAGTATTTACGTGGCCGGAGCGGATACGCAGTATTTT.

This chain uses TRBV6-6 with TRBJ1-3; tentative D call: TRBD1 (6 bases). Germline-derived CDR1 and CDR2 are MNHNY and SVGAGI (reference sequence). The ends were cut back, 0 bases at V and 3 bases at J, with 9 bases in the middle. This CDR3 is 15 amino acids long. The CDR3 region is CASSYSIRGGNTIYF. The CDR3 bases are TGTGCCAGCAGTTACTCTATCAGGGGTGGAAACACCATATATTTT.

The chain couples TRBV27 to TRBJ2-7; 8 nucleotides align to TRBD1. The V segment lost 10 bases and the J segment 6 bases; nucleotides outside the gene matches: 8. This CDR3 has 12 residues. From germline, CDR1 is MNHEY and CDR2 SMNVEV (reference sequence). The CDR3 DNA reads TGTGCCACCTCGGACAGGGCTGGCGAGCAGTACTTC. Translation gives CATSDRAGEQYF.

Only one count was recorded for this clone. V usage is TRBV27 and J usage is TRBJ1-1, with 8 bases aligning to TRBD1. The CDR3 is made up of 14 amino acids. In germline, CDR1 is MNHEY, CDR2 SMNVEV (reference sequence). Trimming removed 6 bases from V and 1 base from J; junction bases left unmatched: 4. The CDR3 nucleotides read TGTGCCAGCAGACCTGGACAGGGGAACACTGAAGCTTTCTTT. Translation gives CASRPGQGNTEAFF.

The chain has TRBV10-3 and TRBJ2-1; TRBD2 agrees at 12 bases. Germline values: CDR1 ENHRY, CDR2 SYGVKD. The V segment lost 2 bases and the J segment 5 bases; nucleotides outside the gene matches: 4. CDR3 size: 16 residues. This CDR3 reads CAISETRTSGDNEQFF. In DNA form, the CDR3 reads TGTGCCATCAGTGAGACCCGGACTAGCGGGGACAATGAGCAGTTCTTC.

The chain is built from TRBV11-2 and TRBJ1-3; 8 bases match TRBD1. With V trimmed by 4 bases and J by 3 bases, 5 bases remained unmatched. Germline V gene data show CDR1 as SGHAT and CDR2 as FQNNGV. The CDR3 loop spans 15 amino acids. The CDR3 sequence is CASSYQGAGGNTIYF. CDR3 sequence (DNA): TGTGCCAGCAGCTACCAGGGGGCAGGTGGAAACACCATATATTTT.

The CDR3 DNA reads TGTGCCAGCAGCTTAGTTCCCCCCACGGGTCGGACTAATGAAAAACTGTTTTTT. Translation gives CASSLVPPTGRTNEKLFF. This rearrangement joins TRBV7-2 to TRBJ1-4; D not resolved. The ends were cut back, 1 base at V and 2 bases at J, with 17 bases in the middle. The CDR3 runs to 18 residues. Germline V gives CDR1 SGHTA, CDR2 FQGNSA.